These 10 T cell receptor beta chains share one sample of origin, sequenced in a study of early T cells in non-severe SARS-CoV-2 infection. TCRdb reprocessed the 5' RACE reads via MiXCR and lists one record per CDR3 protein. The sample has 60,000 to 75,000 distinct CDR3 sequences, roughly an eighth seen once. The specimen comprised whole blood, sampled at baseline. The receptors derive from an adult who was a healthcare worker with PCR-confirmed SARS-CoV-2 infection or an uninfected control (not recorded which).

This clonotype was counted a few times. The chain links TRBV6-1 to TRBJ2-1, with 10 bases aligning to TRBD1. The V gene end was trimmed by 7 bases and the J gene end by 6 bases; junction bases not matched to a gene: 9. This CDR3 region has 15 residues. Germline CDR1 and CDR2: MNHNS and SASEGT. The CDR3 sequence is CASTLTGTGANEQFF. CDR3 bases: TGTGCCAGCACCTTAACCGGGACAGGGGCCAATGAGCAGTTCTTC.

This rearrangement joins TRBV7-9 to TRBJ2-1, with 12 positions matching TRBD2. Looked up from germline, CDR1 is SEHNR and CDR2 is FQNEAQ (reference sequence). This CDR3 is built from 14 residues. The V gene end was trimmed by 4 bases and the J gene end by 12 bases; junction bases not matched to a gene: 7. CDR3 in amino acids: CASSSRLAGDRQFF. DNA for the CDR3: TGTGCCAGCAGCTCCCGACTAGCGGGGGATCGGCAGTTCTTC.

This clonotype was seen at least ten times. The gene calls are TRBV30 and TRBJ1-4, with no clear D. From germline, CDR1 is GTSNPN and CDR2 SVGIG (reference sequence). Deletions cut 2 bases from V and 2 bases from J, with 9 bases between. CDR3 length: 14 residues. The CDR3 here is CAWSRSVTNEKLFF. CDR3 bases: TGTGCCTGGAGTCGGTCGGTTACTAATGAAAAACTGTTTTTT.

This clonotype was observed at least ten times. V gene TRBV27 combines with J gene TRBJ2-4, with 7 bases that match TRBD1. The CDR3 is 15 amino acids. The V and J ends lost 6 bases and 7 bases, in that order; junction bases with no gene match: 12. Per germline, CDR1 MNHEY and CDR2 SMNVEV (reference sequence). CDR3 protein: CASSPITGAGNIQYF. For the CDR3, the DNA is TGTGCCAGCAGCCCGATAACAGGGGCTGGCAACATTCAGTACTTC.

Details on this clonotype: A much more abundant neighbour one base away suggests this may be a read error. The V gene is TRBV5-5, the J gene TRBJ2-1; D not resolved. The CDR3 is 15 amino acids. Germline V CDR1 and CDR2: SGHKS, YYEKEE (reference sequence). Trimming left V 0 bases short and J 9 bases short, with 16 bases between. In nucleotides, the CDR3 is TGTGCCAGCAGCTTGGCGTTTTGGGCCCCGAGTGAGCAGTTCTTC. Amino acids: CASSLAFWAPSEQFF.

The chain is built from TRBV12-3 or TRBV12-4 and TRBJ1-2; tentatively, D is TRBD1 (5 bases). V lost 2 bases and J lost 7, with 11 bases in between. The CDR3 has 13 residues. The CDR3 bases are TGTGCCAGCAGTTTAAGTGCGGGGACTGGCTACACCTTC. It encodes CASSLSAGTGYTF.

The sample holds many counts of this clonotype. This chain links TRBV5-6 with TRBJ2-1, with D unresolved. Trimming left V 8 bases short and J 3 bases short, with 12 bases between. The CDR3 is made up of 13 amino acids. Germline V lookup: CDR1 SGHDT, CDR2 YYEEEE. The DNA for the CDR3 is TGTGCCAGAACTCTGGCGGTCTACAATGAGCAGTTCTTC. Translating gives CARTLAVYNEQFF.

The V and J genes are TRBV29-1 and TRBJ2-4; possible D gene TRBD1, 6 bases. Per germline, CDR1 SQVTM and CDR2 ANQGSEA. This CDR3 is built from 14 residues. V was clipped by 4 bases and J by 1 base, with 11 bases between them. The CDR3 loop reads CSVGGRHAKNIQYF. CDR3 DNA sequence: TGCAGCGTTGGGGGGCGCCACGCCAAAAACATTCAGTACTTC.

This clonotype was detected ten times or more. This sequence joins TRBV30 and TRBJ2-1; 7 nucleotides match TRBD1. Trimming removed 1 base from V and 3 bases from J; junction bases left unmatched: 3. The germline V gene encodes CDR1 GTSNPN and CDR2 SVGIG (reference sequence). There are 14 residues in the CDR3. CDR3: CAWSGDSNYNEQFF. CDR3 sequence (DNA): TGTGCCTGGAGTGGGGACAGCAACTACAATGAGCAGTTCTTC.

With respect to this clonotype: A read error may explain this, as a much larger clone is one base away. CDR3: CAGSVVGNTGELFF. The CDR3 DNA follows: TGTGCCGGCAGCGTAGTGGGTAACACCGGGGAGCTGTTTTTT. The J gene is TRBJ2-2, the V gene TRBV9, with D uncertain. Germline CDR1 and CDR2: SGDLS and YYNGEE. This CDR3 contains 14 residues.